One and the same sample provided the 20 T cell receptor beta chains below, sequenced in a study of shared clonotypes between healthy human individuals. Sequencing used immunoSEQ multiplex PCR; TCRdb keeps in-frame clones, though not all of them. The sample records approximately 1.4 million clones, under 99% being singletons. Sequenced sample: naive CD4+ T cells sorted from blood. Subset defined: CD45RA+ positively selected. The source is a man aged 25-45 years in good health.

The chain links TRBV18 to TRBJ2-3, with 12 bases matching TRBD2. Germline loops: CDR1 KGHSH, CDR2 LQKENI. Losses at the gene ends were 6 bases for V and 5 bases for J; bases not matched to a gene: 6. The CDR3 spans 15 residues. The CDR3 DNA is TGTGCCAGCTCTCCTAGCGGGAGGGCCGAAGATACGCAGTATTTT. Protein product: CASSPSGRAEDTQYF.

The CDR3 reads CASSQVQRDIYNEQFF. In nucleotides, the CDR3 is TGTGCCAGCAGCCAGGTGCAGCGGGACATCTACAATGAGCAGTTCTTC. V usage is TRBV4-2 and J usage is TRBJ2-1, with a possible D match to TRBD2 (7 bases). The CDR3 consists of 16 residues. Looked up from germline, CDR1 is LGHNA and CDR2 is YNFKEQ. Deletions cut 3 bases from V and 3 bases from J, with 15 bases between.

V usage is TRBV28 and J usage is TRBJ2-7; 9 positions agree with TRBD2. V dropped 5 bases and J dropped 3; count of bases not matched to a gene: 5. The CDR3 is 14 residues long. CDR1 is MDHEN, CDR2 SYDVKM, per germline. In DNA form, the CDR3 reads TGTGCCAGCAGTCCGGGCGGGAGGGGCTACGAGCAGTACTTC. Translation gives CASSPGGRGYEQYF.

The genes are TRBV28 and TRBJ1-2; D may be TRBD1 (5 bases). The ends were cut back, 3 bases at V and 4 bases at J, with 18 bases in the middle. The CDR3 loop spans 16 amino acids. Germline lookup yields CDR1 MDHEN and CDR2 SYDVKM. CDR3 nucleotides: TGTGCCAGCAGTTTCGGAAGGGGATACTCGTTCTATGGCTACACCTTC. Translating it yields CASSFGRGYSFYGYTF.

Here the CDR3 DNA reads TGTGCCAGCAGCCTCAACGGACAGGGGGCTAATGAGCAGTTCTTC. Residues: CASSLNGQGANEQFF. The V and J genes are TRBV7-3 and TRBJ2-1, with TRBD1 matching over 11 bases. Germline loops: CDR1 SGHTA, CDR2 FQGTGA. The CDR3 spans 15 residues. V dropped 5 bases and J dropped 7; count of bases not matched to a gene: 7.

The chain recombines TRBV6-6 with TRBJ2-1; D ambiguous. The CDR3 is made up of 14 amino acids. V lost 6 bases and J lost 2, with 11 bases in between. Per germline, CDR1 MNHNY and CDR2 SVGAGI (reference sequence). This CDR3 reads CASSEARTYNEQFF. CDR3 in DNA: TGTGCCAGCAGCGAGGCGAGGACCTACAATGAGCAGTTCTTC.

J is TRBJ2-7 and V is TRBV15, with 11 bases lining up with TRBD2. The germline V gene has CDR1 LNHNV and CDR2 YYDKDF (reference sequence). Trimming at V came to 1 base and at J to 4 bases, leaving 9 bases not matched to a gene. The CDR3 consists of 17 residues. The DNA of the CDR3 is TGTGCCACCAGCAGAGTTGTGGGGACTAGCGGTTATTACGAGCAGTACTTC. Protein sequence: CATSRVVGTSGYYEQYF.

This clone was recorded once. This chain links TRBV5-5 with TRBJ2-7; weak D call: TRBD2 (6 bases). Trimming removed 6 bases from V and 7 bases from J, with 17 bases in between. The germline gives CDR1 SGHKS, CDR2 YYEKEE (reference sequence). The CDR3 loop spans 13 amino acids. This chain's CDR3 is CASNQDPGREQYF. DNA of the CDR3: TGTGCCAGCAACCAGGACCCAGGGAGGGAGCAGTACTTC.

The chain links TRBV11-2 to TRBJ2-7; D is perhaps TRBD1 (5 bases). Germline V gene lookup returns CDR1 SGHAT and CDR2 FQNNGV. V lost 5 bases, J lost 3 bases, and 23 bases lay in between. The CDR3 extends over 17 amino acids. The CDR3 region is CASSQTPQGKRSYEQYF. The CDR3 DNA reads TGTGCCAGCAGCCAAACACCCCAGGGTAAAAGGAGCTACGAGCAGTACTTC.

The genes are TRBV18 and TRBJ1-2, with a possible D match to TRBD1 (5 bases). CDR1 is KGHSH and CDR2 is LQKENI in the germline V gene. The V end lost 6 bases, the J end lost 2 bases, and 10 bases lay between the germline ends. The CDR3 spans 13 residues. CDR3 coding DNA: TGTGCCAGCTCGGAAGGGGAGAACTATGGCTACACCTTC. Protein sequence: CASSEGENYGYTF.

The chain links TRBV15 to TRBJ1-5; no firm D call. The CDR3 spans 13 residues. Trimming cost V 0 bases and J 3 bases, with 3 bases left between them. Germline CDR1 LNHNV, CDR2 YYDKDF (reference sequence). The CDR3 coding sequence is TGTGCCACCAGCAGAGATCTCAATCAGCCCCAGCATTTT. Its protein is CATSRDLNQPQHF.

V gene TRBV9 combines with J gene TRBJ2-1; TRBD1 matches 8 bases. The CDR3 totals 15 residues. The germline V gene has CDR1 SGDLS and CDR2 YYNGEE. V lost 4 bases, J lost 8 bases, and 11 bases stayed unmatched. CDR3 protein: CASSPRTGISYEQFF. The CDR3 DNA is TGTGCCAGCAGCCCGAGGACAGGGATTAGCTATGAGCAGTTCTTC.

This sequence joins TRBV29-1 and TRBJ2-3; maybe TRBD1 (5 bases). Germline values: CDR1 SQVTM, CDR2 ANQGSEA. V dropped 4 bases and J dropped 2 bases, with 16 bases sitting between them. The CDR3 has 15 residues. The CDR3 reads CSVATGQGNTDTQYF. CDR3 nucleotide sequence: TGCAGCGTTGCGACGGGTCAGGGTAACACAGATACGCAGTATTTT.

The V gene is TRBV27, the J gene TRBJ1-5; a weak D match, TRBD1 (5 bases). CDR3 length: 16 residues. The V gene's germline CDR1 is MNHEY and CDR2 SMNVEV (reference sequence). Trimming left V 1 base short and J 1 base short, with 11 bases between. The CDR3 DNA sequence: TGTGCCAGCAGTTTATTAGACAGCCGAAGCAATCAGCCCCAGCATTTT. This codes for CASSLLDSRSNQPQHF.

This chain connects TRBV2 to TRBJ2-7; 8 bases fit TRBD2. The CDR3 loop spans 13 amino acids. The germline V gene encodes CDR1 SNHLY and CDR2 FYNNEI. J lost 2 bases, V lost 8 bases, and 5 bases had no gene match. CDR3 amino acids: CASLAGGTYEQYF. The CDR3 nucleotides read TGTGCCAGCTTGGCGGGAGGTACCTACGAGCAGTACTTC. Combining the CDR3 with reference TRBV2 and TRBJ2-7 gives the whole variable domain EPEVTQTPSHQVTQMGQEVILRCVPISNHLYFYWYRQILGQKVEFLVSFYNNEISEKSEIFDDQFSVERPDGSNFTLKIRSTKLEDSAMYFCASLAGGTYEQYFGPGTRLTVT.

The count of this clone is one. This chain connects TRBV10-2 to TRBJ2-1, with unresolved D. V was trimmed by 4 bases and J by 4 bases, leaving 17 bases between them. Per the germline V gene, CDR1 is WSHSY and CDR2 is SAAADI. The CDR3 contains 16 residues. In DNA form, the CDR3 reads TGCGCCAGCAGTGCGAGTCGTAGCTACCCTTACAATGAGCAGTTCTTC. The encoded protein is CASSASRSYPYNEQFF.

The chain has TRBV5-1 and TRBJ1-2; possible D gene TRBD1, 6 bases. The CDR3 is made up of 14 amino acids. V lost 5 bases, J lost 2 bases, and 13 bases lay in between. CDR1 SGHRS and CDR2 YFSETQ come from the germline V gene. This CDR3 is CASREDSQNYGYTF. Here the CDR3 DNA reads TGCGCCAGCAGAGAGGACAGCCAGAACTATGGCTACACCTTC.

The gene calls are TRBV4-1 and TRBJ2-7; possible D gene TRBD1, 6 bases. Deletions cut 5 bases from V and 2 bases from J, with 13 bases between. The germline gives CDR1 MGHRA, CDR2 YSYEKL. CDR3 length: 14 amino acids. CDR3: CASSAGVSPYEQYF. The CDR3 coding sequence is TGCGCCAGCAGCGCAGGGGTATCACCCTACGAGCAGTACTTC.

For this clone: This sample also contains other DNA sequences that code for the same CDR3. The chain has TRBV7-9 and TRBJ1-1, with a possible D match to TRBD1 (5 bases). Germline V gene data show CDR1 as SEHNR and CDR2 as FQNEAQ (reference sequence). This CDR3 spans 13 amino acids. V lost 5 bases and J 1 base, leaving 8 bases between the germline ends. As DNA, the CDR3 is TGTGCCAGCAGCACACAGGAGAACACTGAAGCTTTCTTT. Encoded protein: CASSTQENTEAFF.

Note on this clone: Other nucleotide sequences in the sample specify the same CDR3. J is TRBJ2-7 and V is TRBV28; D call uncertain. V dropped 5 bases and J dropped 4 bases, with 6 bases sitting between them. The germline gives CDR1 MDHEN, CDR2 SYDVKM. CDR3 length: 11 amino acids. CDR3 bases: TGTGCCAGCAGTCCTTATTACGAGCAGTACTTC. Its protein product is CASSPYYEQYF. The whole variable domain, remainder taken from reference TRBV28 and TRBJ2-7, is DVKVTQSSRYLVKRTGEKVFLECVQDMDHENMFWYRQDPGLGLRLIYFSYDVKMKEKGDIPEGYSVSREKKERFSLILESASTNQTSMYLCASSPYYEQYFGPGTRLTVT.